This TCR beta chain stems from a study of CD8+CD57+ T cells in acquired aplastic anemia (dated by TCRdb to between 2018 and 2020). Regarding the study in general: A mean of approximately 3 ug of DNA, ranging from roughly 0.19 to 30 ug, was extracted from sorted CD4+ and CD8+ cells. CD8+CD57+ expansion was defined as frequency above the mean frequency observed in healthy subjects.

Genomic DNA was used as template for profiling of TCR beta VDJ combinations and CDR3 sequences. An Illumina HiSeq 2000 was used for TCR repertoire sequencing. The paper's processing steps were these. Repertoire assessment relied on Simpson's diversity index, CDR3 size and DJ length profiles, and TRBV/TRBJ rearrangement plots. The most abundant DNA sequence in the deep sequencing data was defined as the immunodominant clone. CDR3 amino acid sequences were screened for sharing across subjects and compared with published repertoires and the VDJdb database. The public sequencing data were trimmed at Q25 with fastp and processed into clonotypes with MiXCR by TCRdb, which kept only in-frame beta chains. One record per CDR3 amino acid sequence lists the most common genes and DNA. It is TCRdb's table, rather than the study itself, that gives the V and J calls and clone size. For this sample the table gives roughly 500,000 distinct CDR3 sequences, of which about a third were detected only once. 0.7% to 1% of the sample belongs to the ten largest clones.

Here is what the overall study found, with its caveats: Some 27 CD8+ CDR3 sequences were found in both patients and controls but appeared to be highly expressed in patients and within the immunodominant clones of the patients. CD8+ Simpson's diversity did not differ significantly between patients and healthy controls (P=0.060).

The CDR3 numbers 18 residues from cysteine through phenylalanine. The kept DNA is CDR3 alone, 54 bases in frame from the first base. V gives up 2 bases and J gives up 1 base, and the segment between their germline ends measures 18 bases. The patients picked for sequencing were ones in whom flow cytometry had shown an expansion of CD8+CD57+ cells. Severe acquired aplastic anemia was diagnosed in all patients according to International Study of Aplastic Anemia and Agranulocytosis and Camitta criteria. At the time blood was sampled, none of the patients had received any therapy. In the study, sorted CD4+ and CD8+ blood T cells from patients with severe aplastic anemia and from healthy subjects underwent deep sequencing of TCR repertoires. Patients were enrolled in the USA under clinicaltrials.gov protocols 00001620, 01623167, 00001397, 00071045, 00081523 and 00961064. Ficoll-Paque density gradient centrifugation was used to isolate peripheral blood mononuclear cells. Before DNA extraction, CD4+ and CD8+ T cells were sorted by FACS or by magnetic beads.

A few counts support this clonotype. Its specific antigen is unknown. The sample holds no much larger clone one base away, and base qualities are not on file. Sequenced input: sorted CD4+, CD8+, or CD8+CD57+ T cells (not recorded which) from PBMCs. The rearranged chain carries TRBV12-3 or TRBV12-4 and TRBJ1-5, with the D gene not confidently named. This receptor was identified in a human donor with aplastic anemia. In nucleotides, the sequence is TGTGCCAGCAGTTTAACCTTAACGGCTGGTCGAAGCAATCAGCCCCAGCATTTT. Translated, this is CASSLTLTAGRSNQPQHF.